These 20 T cell receptor beta chains share one sample of origin, sequenced in a study of T cells in Graves' hyperthyroidism and ophthalmopathy. From RNA transcripts, TCR beta CDR3 regions were amplified. In the first-round RT-PCR of the TCR CDR3, the HTBI primer set was used. TCRdb independently ran MiXCR on the multiplex PCR reads; one entry per CDR3 protein. The sample contains 110,000 to 150,000 distinct CDR3 sequences, around 20% of which appear only once. The sequenced sample was blood. Every receptor here comes from a woman aged 50 to 60 with Graves' hyperthyroidism that later progressed to Graves' ophthalmopathy.

In its sample, this clonotype was seen a few times. The J gene is TRBJ2-3, the V gene TRBV20-1; the D is unclear. The CDR3 has 10 amino acids. V was pared by 6 bases and J by 2 bases, with 3 bases between. In germline, CDR1 is DFQATT, CDR2 SNEGSKA (reference sequence). As DNA, the CDR3 is TGCAGTGCAGCCACAGATACGCAGTATTTT. Its translation is CSAATDTQYF.

This clonotype was seen a handful of times. V usage is TRBV29-1 and J usage is TRBJ2-2; D is undetermined. Germline CDR1 reads SQVTM; CDR2 reads ANQGSEA. Trimming stripped 7 bases from V and 3 bases from J, with 15 bases between. This CDR3 comprises 14 residues. CDR3: CSARWPEYTGELFF. Here the CDR3 DNA reads TGCAGCGCCCGGTGGCCGGAATACACCGGGGAGCTGTTTTTT.

The chain uses TRBV5-1 and TRBJ2-5; D is undetermined. Germline CDR1 SGHRS, CDR2 YFSETQ. Trimming pared 10 bases from V and 0 bases from J, leaving 10 bases between. This CDR3 comprises 12 residues. The CDR3 DNA is TGCGCCTCCAAGGGTTACCAAGAGACCCAGTACTTC. This gives the protein CASKGYQETQYF.

The V call is TRBV28, the J call TRBJ1-1, with 8 bases identical to TRBD1. V trimming: 1 base; J trimming: 1 base; junction bases outside the gene matches: 2. In germline, CDR1 is MDHEN, CDR2 SYDVKM. This CDR3 comprises 15 residues. The CDR3 bases are TGTGCCAGCAGTTTATTACAGGGGGGGAACACTGAAGCTTTCTTT. Protein sequence: CASSLLQGGNTEAFF.

This clonotype was detected a few times. The V and J genes are TRBV19 and TRBJ1-2, with D tentatively TRBD1 (5 bases). Per the germline V gene, CDR1 is LNHDA and CDR2 is SQIVND (reference sequence). V lost 5 bases, J lost 0 bases, and 13 bases lay in between. The CDR3 extends over 15 amino acids. The CDR3 nucleotides are TGTGCCAGTAGTCAATCCGGGACTACTAACTATGGCTACACCTTC. It is translated as CASSQSGTTNYGYTF.

This clonotype was recorded at least ten times. V gene TRBV5-1 combines with J gene TRBJ2-7; D gene ambiguous. With 3 bases removed from V and 3 bases from J, the gap between germline ends came to 10 bases. CDR1 SGHRS and CDR2 YFSETQ come from the germline V gene. The CDR3 is made up of 13 amino acids. The CDR3 spells CASSSSPSYEQYF. DNA for the CDR3: TGCGCCAGCAGCTCCTCTCCGAGCTACGAGCAGTACTTC.

There are many counts of this clonotype. This chain joins TRBV28 and TRBJ1-1; D perhaps matches TRBD1 (5 bases). This CDR3 comprises 14 residues. Between the trimmed V and J ends, which lost 6 bases and 2 bases, there was a span of 13 bases. CDR1 is MDHEN, CDR2 SYDVKM, per germline. The CDR3 reads CASSSGALNTEAFF. The CDR3 DNA reads as TGTGCCAGCAGCTCCGGGGCACTTAACACTGAAGCTTTCTTT.

In the case of this clonotype: Compared with germline, one end of the junction differs, possibly owing to a read error. This chain connects TRBV4-1 to TRBJ2-1; no reliable D call. Germline V lookup: CDR1 MGHRA, CDR2 YSYEKL. The CDR3 extends over 11 amino acids. The CDR3 coding sequence is TGCGCCGGCAGCTCCTACAATGAGCAGTTCTTC. Residues: CAGSSYNEQFF.

The chain couples TRBV29-1 to TRBJ2-5; 7 positions match TRBD1. The CDR3 loop spans 14 amino acids. The V gene end was trimmed by 6 bases and the J gene end by 5 bases; junction bases not matched to a gene: 12. CDR1 SQVTM and CDR2 ANQGSEA come from the germline V gene. CDR3 nucleotides: TGCAGCGTCCCCACGGACAGGACCGCGGAGACCCAGTACTTC. This codes for CSVPTDRTAETQYF.

This clonotype has ten or more counts. This chain uses TRBV5-1 with TRBJ2-1; 14 bases are a match to TRBD2. Per the germline V gene, CDR1 is SGHRS and CDR2 is YFSETQ. V was clipped by 5 bases and J by 6 bases; unmatched bases: 4. The CDR3 totals 15 residues. CDR3 amino acids: CASRAGTSGSNEQFF. As DNA, the CDR3 is TGCGCCAGCAGGGCTGGGACTAGCGGGAGCAATGAGCAGTTCTTC.

This chain joins TRBV5-1 and TRBJ2-7; no clear D gene. The CDR3 sequence is 13 residues long. Germline V gives CDR1 SGHRS, CDR2 YFSETQ. V shed 7 bases and J shed 3 bases, with 14 bases lying between them. CDR3 in amino acids: CASRPGSNYEQYF. In nucleotides, the CDR3 is TGCGCCAGCCGTCCCGGCAGCAACTACGAGCAGTACTTC.

This clonotype showed up many times. The chain employs TRBV20-1 and TRBJ2-3; D gene uncertain. CDR3 length: 11 amino acids. Germline CDR1 reads DFQATT; CDR2 reads SNEGSKA (reference sequence). V lost 3 bases and J lost 6, with 7 bases in between. CDR3 region: CSASRLDTQYF. CDR3 DNA: TGCAGTGCTAGTCGGCTTGATACGCAGTATTTT.

In its sample, this clonotype was seen a few times. A read error may explain this, as a much larger clone is one base away. The chain combines TRBV28 with TRBJ2-1; 13 positions match TRBD2. The CDR3 is made up of 18 amino acids. CDR1 is MDHEN and CDR2 is SYDVKM in the germline V gene. As DNA, the CDR3 is TGTGCCAACAGTTCCCCCCCTCGGACTAGCGGGAGAGACAATGAGCAGTTCTTC. Its protein product is CANSSPPRTSGRDNEQFF.

The table lists this clonotype with many counts. This chain joins TRBV3-1 and TRBJ1-2; weak D call: TRBD1 (6 bases). Germline lookup yields CDR1 LGHDT and CDR2 YNNKEL (reference sequence). Trimming left V 3 bases short and J 0 bases short, with 14 bases between. The CDR3 runs 16 residues. The CDR3 coding sequence is TGTGCCAGCAGCCAGGGAAGGACAGATTCTAACTATGGCTACACCTTC. Its translation is CASSQGRTDSNYGYTF.

The table lists this clonotype with many counts. The genes are TRBV6-2 or TRBV6-3 and TRBJ2-7; the match to TRBD2 covers 10 bases. The CDR3 spans 14 residues. V gave up 3 bases and J gave up 7 bases; unmatched junction bases: 6. Germline V gives CDR1 MNHEY, CDR2 SVGEGT. The CDR3 coding sequence is TGTGCCAGCAGTTATATGGGACTAGCGTGGGAGCAGTACTTC. Translating gives CASSYMGLAWEQYF.

This clonotype was observed at least ten times. V usage is TRBV10-1 and J usage is TRBJ2-2, with 7 positions matching TRBD2. Germline CDR1 reads WNHNN; CDR2 reads SYGVQD (reference sequence). J was trimmed by 1 base and V by 4 bases; bases with no gene match: 3. The CDR3 is 15 amino acids. The CDR3 DNA reads TGCGCCAGCAGTGCCCAGCGGGGGAACACCGGGGAGCTGTTTTTT. Its protein is CASSAQRGNTGELFF.

There are a few counts of this clonotype. V is TRBV11-2 and J is TRBJ1-2; a weak D match, TRBD1 (6 bases). Germline V gene lookup returns CDR1 SGHAT and CDR2 FQNNGV. The CDR3 runs to 13 residues. Between the trimmed V and J ends, which lost 6 bases and 3 bases, there was a span of 11 bases. CDR3 DNA: TGTGCCAGCAGAGAAAGGGGGGACTATGGCTACACCTTC. The encoded protein is CASRERGDYGYTF.

This clonotype was detected ten times or more. This chain uses TRBV30 with TRBJ1-6; D gene ambiguous. This CDR3 has 15 amino acids. With 3 bases removed from V and 0 bases from J, the gap between germline ends came to 9 bases. Germline values: CDR1 GTSNPN, CDR2 SVGIG (reference sequence). The CDR3 sequence is CAWRNPSSYNSPLHF. In nucleotides, the CDR3 is TGTGCCTGGAGAAATCCGAGCTCCTATAATTCACCCCTCCACTTT.

The chain couples TRBV4-2 to TRBJ1-3; no reliable D call. The CDR3 extends over 14 amino acids. Per germline, CDR1 LGHNA and CDR2 YNFKEQ. V gave up 1 base and J gave up 0 bases, with 4 bases separating them. The CDR3 DNA reads as TGTGCCAGCAGCCAAGGCGACTCTGGAAACACCATATATTTT. This sequence encodes CASSQGDSGNTIYF.

As regards this clonotype: Just one base apart from a much larger clone, this may be a read error. The chain joins TRBV28 to TRBJ1-4, with 7 bases lining up with TRBD1. J lost 6 bases, V lost 3 bases, and 13 bases had no gene match. There are 17 residues in the CDR3. The germline V gene encodes CDR1 MDHEN and CDR2 SYDVKM. CDR3 amino acids: CASSFRPQTGADEKLFF. In nucleotides, the CDR3 is TGTGCCAGCAGTTTTCGCCCACAAACAGGGGCAGATGAAAAACTGTTTTTT.